A selection of T cell receptor beta chains follows, all from one sample in a study of OX40 agonist ivuxolimab in advanced cancers. Libraries were prepared by immunoSEQ multiplex PCR; TCRdb keeps only in-frame clonotypes and omits some of them. The sample carries fewer than 65,000 clones, around 90% recorded once. The sample consisted of CD4+ or CD8+ T cells sorted from blood, taken in a trial of the OX40 agonist ivuxolimab. The receptors derive from an adult with an advanced solid tumor such as melanoma, head and neck, liver or kidney cancer. CDR3s include the opening cysteine and the closing phenylalanine or tryptophan.

j_gene | len | v_gene | CDR3aa
TRBJ2-1 | 14 | TRBV30 | CAWRGGGAYNEQFF
TRBJ2-7 | 12 | TRBV11-3 | CASSRWAFVRYF
TRBJ2-2 | 14 | TRBV10-3 | CAISESGGTGELFF
TRBJ1-4 | 14 | TRBV28 | CASRYGTNNEKLFF
TRBJ2-5 | 14 | TRBV6-1 | CASGRLAHRETQYF
TRBJ2-5 | 15 | TRBV10-3 | CAISELAGVRETQYF
TRBJ2-1 | 14 | TRBV7-3 | CASSLNQNYNEQFF
TRBJ2-5 | 17 | TRBV4-1 | CASSQDQAGSSRETQYF
TRBJ2-7 | 15 | TRBV7-2 | CASSRGGSFSYEQYF
TRBJ2-1 | 13 | TRBV7-9 | CASSLMSGNEQFF
TRBJ1-4 | 15 | TRBV5-6 | CASSSVRVGGEKLFF
TRBJ2-1 | 17 | TRBV7-6 | CASSQYPRLAGDNEQFF
TRBJ2-1 | 15 | TRBV5-1 | CASSPIAGYPNEQFF
TRBJ2-1 | 20 | TRBV5-1 | CASSFFRREGQPQGYNEQFF
TRBJ1-2 | 14 | TRBV7-2 | CASSSDRGDYGYTF
TRBJ2-2 | 17 | TRBV28 | CASSLLWTSGYTGELFF
TRBJ2-3 | 13 | TRBV13 | CASSFLAGPTPYF
TRBJ2-7 | 12 | TRBV28 | CASKRGGREQYF
TRBJ1-1 | 18 | TRBV19 | CASSMGRVRGGLNTEAFF
TRBJ2-3 | 17 | TRBV9 | CASSVRGLQLNTDTQYF
TRBJ1-2 | 14 | TRBV28 | CASSFHFSRDGYTF
TRBJ2-5 | 16 | TRBV28 | CASSLPGGGGQETQYF
TRBJ1-5 | 15 | TRBV15 | CATSGRDSLNQPQHF
TRBJ1-6 | 14 | TRBV27 | CASSLGGKGSPLHF
TRBJ2-2 | 13 | TRBV7-9 | CASSEGTAGELFF
TRBJ1-3 | 16 | TRBV5-6 | CASSSGGLTSGNTIYF
TRBJ2-1 | 15 | TRBV6-6 | CASSYIAGTYNEQFF
TRBJ1-5 | 16 | TRBV4-2 | CASSQDRIGSNQPQHF
TRBJ1-2 | 13 | TRBV28 | CASRLGQNYGYTF
TRBJ1-5 | 12 | TRBV28 | CASHIAGQPQHF
TRBJ1-5 | 14 | TRBV19 | CASLGHQGYQPQHF
TRBJ1-2 | 15 | TRBV6-5 | CASSYSAGAGYGYTF
TRBJ1-1 | 16 | TRBV5-4 | CASSFSGTGLATEAFF
TRBJ2-3 | 17 | TRBV11-1 | CASSFLAGGLNTDTQYF
TRBJ2-6 | 15 | TRBV6-6 | CASSYETAGANVLTF
TRBJ1-2 | 12 | TRBV10-3 | CAISEATAGYTF